A single sample gave rise to the 11 T cell receptor beta chains below, sequenced in a study of PD-1 blockade in classical Hodgkin lymphoma (dated by TCRdb to about 2020). The library relied on the immunoSEQ multiplex PCR assay. TCRdb limited this immuneACCESS table to in-frame rearrangements with V and J called. A share of clones is missing; checked studies link under half to unresolved V genes, and the rest is unexplained. Here the sample has tens of thousands of clones; 77% occur a single time. The leading ten clones occupy roughly 42% of the sample. The label giving this sample's time point can be read as: cycle 2 day 1 (C2D1) of nivolumab. Every trial patient had relapsed following autologous stem cell transplantation, and prior brentuximab vedotin exposure was what differed among cohorts A, B and C. Sequenced here: peripheral blood mononuclear cells (PBMCs), sampled before the second cycle of nivolumab. The receptors derive from a human donor with classical Hodgkin lymphoma.

This clone was counted a single time. The CDR3 protein is CASSLGSPAGELFF. In DNA form, the CDR3 reads TGTGCCAGCAGCTTAGGGTCACCCGCCGGGGAGCTGTTTTTT. The chain joins TRBV11-2 to TRBJ2-2; D is undetermined. V lost 1 base, J lost 6 bases, and 9 bases lay in between. The CDR3 consists of 14 residues. From germline, CDR1 is SGHAT and CDR2 FQNNGV.

The chain is built from TRBV19 and TRBJ1-2, with D possibly matching TRBD1 (5 bases). V was pared by 3 bases and J by 3 bases, with 8 bases between. In germline, CDR1 is LNHDA, CDR2 SQIVND (reference sequence). The CDR3 runs to 13 residues. CDR3 DNA sequence: TGTGCCAGTAGTATCGGAGGGGACTATGGCTACACCTTC. This translates into CASSIGGDYGYTF.

The rearrangement joins TRBV10-1 to TRBJ2-3; D gene uncertain. Germline-derived CDR1 and CDR2 are WNHNN and SYGVQD (reference sequence). The CDR3 runs 14 residues. Trimming shortened V by 0 bases and J by 6 bases, and 10 bases separated the two germline ends. The CDR3 DNA reads as TGCGCCAGCAGTGAGTCGACAAGTGCGGATACGCAGTATTTT. It specifies CASSESTSADTQYF.

This clone was observed many times. The V and J genes are TRBV19 and TRBJ1-1, with D perhaps TRBD1 (6 bases). There are 11 residues in the CDR3. Per germline, CDR1 LNHDA and CDR2 SQIVND (reference sequence). Trimming took 6 bases from V and 6 from J, leaving 8 bases between them. In nucleotides, the CDR3 is TGTGCCAGTAGCCAGGGGTCTGAAGCTTTCTTT. Protein product: CASSQGSEAFF.

The chain couples TRBV6-6 to TRBJ2-3, with TRBD2 matching over 9 bases. CDR1 is MNHNY, CDR2 SVGAGI, per germline (reference sequence). The V gene end was trimmed by 3 bases and the J gene end by 4 bases; junction bases not matched to a gene: 8. The CDR3 runs 16 residues. The CDR3: CASSYGGGADADTQYF. The DNA for the CDR3 is TGTGCCAGCAGTTATGGCGGGGGGGCCGATGCAGATACGCAGTATTTT.

J is TRBJ1-1 and V is TRBV18; D unclear. V was trimmed by 3 bases and J by 2 bases, leaving 13 bases between them. Germline V lookup: CDR1 KGHSH, CDR2 LQKENI. The CDR3 is 15 amino acids. The CDR3 DNA reads as TGTGCCAGCTCACCTGAGCTCGGGGATAACACTGAAGCTTTCTTT. Its translation: CASSPELGDNTEAFF.

The chain joins TRBV6-5 to TRBJ1-1, with TRBD1 matching 8 bases. Germline assignment: CDR1 MNHEY and CDR2 SVGAGI. This CDR3 has 14 amino acids. Trimming cost V 6 bases and J 7 bases; bases outside gene matches: 10. CDR3 DNA sequence: TGTGCCAGCAGCCCATCGCAGGGGGCAGGTGAAGCTTTCTTT. Translating it yields CASSPSQGAGEAFF.

V usage is TRBV27 and J usage is TRBJ2-7; D may be TRBD2 (6 bases). CDR3 length equals 14 residues. From germline, CDR1 is MNHEY and CDR2 SMNVEV (reference sequence). V was clipped by 7 bases and J by 4 bases, with 17 bases between them. Here the CDR3 reads CASTSGGGFYEQYF. The CDR3 DNA sequence: TGTGCCAGCACATCGGGTGGGGGGTTTTACGAGCAGTACTTC.

This chain links TRBV29-1 with TRBJ1-1; D is uncertain. Germline lookup yields CDR1 SQVTM and CDR2 ANQGSEA. V gave up 3 bases and J gave up 6 bases, with 14 bases separating them. The CDR3 is 13 amino acids. The CDR3: CSVEVPGRPEAFF. CDR3 nucleotide sequence: TGCAGCGTTGAGGTCCCGGGGAGACCTGAAGCTTTCTTT.

The genes are TRBV6-6 and TRBJ2-7; perhaps D is TRBD1 or TRBD2 (5 bases each). V was cut by 4 bases and J by 6 bases, with 13 bases left in between. CDR1 and CDR2 from the germline V gene are MNHNY and SVGAGI (reference sequence). The CDR3 spans 13 residues. In DNA form, the CDR3 reads TGTGCCAGCAGTTCTGGGGACGCCGGCGAGCAGTACTTC. Translating it yields CASSSGDAGEQYF.

The genes are TRBV2 and TRBJ1-1; a weak D match, TRBD1 (6 bases). V was shortened by 4 bases and J by 4 bases, with 16 bases between the two germline ends. This CDR3 region has 15 residues. Germline assignment: CDR1 SNHLY and CDR2 FYNNEI. The CDR3 nucleotides read TGTGCCAGCAGTGTAGGTCCGGGGGCGAGCACTGAAGCTTTCTTT. This encodes CASSVGPGASTEAFF.